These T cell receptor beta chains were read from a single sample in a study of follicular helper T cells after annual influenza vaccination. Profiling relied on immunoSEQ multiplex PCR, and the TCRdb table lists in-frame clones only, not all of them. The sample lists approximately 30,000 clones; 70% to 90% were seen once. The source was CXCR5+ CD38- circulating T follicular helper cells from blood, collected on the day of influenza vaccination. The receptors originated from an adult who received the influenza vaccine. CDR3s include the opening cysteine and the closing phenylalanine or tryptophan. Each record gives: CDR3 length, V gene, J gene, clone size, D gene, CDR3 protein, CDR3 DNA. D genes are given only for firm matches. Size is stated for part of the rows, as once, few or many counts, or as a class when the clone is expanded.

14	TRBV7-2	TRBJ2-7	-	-	CASSRFAGYYEQYF	TGTGCCAGCAGTAGATTCGCGGGATACTACGAGCAGTACTTC
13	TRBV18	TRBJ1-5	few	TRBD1	CASSPDRVTPQHF	TGTGCCAGCTCACCCGACAGGGTAACGCCCCAGCATTTT
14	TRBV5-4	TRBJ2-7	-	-	CASSLGLRGGEQYF	TGTGCCAGCAGCTTGGGTTTAAGGGGAGGAGAGCAGTACTTC
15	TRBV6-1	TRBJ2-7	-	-	CASRGGHSTTYEQYF	TGTGCCAGCAGGGGAGGCCACTCCACGACTTACGAGCAGTACTTC
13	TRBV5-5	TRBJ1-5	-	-	CASSLGAGQPQHF	TGTGCCAGCAGCTTGGGGGCGGGTCAGCCCCAGCATTTT
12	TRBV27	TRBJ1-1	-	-	CASSLLQGKAFF	TGTGCCAGCAGTCTACTCCAGGGAAAAGCTTTCTTT
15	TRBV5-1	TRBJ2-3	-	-	CASSLGRGGTDTQYF	TGCGCCAGCAGCTTGGGTCGCGGGGGCACAGATACGCAGTATTTT
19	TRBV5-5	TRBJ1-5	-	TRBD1	CASSHRDRGVGGSNQPQHF	TGTGCCAGCTCCCACCGGGACAGGGGTGTTGGCGGGAGCAATCAGCCCCAGCATTTT
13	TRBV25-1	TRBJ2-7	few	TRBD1	CASSAGGWSEQYF	TGTGCCAGCAGTGCAGGGGGCTGGTCCGAGCAGTACTTC
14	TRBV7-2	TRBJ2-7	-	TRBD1	CASSFRQGQAEQYF	TGTGCCAGCAGCTTTCGACAGGGACAGGCCGAGCAGTACTTC
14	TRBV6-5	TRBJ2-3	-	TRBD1	CASGLGTGSDTQYF	TGTGCCAGCGGGCTAGGGACAGGGTCAGATACGCAGTATTTT
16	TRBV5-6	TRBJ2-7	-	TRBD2	CASSLGGTSGFYEQYF	TGTGCCAGCAGCTTAGGAGGGACTAGCGGTTTCTACGAGCAGTACTTC
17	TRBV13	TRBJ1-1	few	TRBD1	CASSLGTGGDGGTEAFF	TGTGCCAGCAGCTTAGGGACAGGGGGAGACGGGGGCACTGAAGCTTTCTTT
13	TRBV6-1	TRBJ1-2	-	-	CASTQGRAYGYTF	TGTGCCAGCACCCAGGGCCGCGCCTATGGCTACACCTTC
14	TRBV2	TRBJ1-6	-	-	CASSVRGMESPLHF	TGTGCCAGCAGTGTAAGGGGAATGGAGTCACCCCTCCACTTT
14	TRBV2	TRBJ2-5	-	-	CASSEGATQETQYF	TGTGCCAGCAGTGAGGGGGCAACACAAGAGACCCAGTACTTC
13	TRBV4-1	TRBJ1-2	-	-	CASSLPRSYGYTF	TGCGCCAGCAGCCTGCCGAGGAGCTATGGCTACACCTTC
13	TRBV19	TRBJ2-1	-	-	CASSPQGGDEQFF	TGTGCCAGTAGTCCACAGGGAGGGGATGAGCAGTTCTTC
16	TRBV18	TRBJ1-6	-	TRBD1	CASSPGQGKVNSPLHF	TGTGCCAGCTCACCGGGACAGGGGAAAGTTAATTCACCCCTCCACTTT
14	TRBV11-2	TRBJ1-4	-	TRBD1	CASSLGQVNEKLFF	TGTGCCAGCAGCCTGGGACAGGTTAATGAAAAACTGTTTTTT
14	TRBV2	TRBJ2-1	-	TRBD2	CASSRLAGSNEQFF	TGTGCCAGCAGCCGACTAGCGGGTTCAAATGAGCAGTTCTTC
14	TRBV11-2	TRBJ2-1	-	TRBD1	CASSSGTGYNEQFF	TGTGCCAGCAGCTCAGGGACAGGGTATAATGAGCAGTTCTTC
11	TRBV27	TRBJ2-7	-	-	CASSRGYEQYF	TGTGCCAGCAGCAGGGGCTACGAGCAGTACTTC
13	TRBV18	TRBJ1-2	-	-	CASSPDRNYGYTF	TGTGCCAGCTCACCGGACAGAAACTATGGCTACACCTTC
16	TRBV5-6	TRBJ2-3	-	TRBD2	CASSLLAGASTDTQYF	TGTGCCAGCAGCTTACTAGCGGGAGCCTCCACAGATACGCAGTATTTT
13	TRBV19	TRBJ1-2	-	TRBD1	CASRRQGNYGYTF	TGTGCCAGTAGACGACAGGGGAACTATGGCTACACCTTC
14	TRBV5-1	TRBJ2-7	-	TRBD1	CASSFGQGVHEQYF	TGCGCCAGCAGCTTTGGTCAGGGGGTCCACGAGCAGTACTTC
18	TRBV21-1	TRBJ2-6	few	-	CASSKWGQVSDGANVLTF	TGTGCCAGCAGCAAATGGGGACAGGTCTCTGATGGGGCCAACGTCCTGACTTTC
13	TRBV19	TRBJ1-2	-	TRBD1	CASSIGTVYGYTF	TGTGCCAGTAGTATCGGGACAGTCTATGGCTACACCTTC
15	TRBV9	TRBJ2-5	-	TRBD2	CASSPLAGAQETQYF	TGTGCCAGCAGCCCACTAGCGGGGGCACAAGAGACCCAGTACTTC
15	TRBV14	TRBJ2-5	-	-	CASSQDLTVRETQYF	TGTGCCAGCAGCCAAGATCTAACGGTTCGGGAGACCCAGTACTTC
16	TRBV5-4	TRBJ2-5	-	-	CASGYSSGPVVKTQYF	TGTGCCAGCGGATACTCCAGCGGGCCCGTGGTTAAGACCCAGTACTTC
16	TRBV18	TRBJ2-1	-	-	CASSPGSGLSYNEQFF	TGTGCCAGCTCACCAGGGAGCGGGCTATCCTACAATGAGCAGTTCTTC
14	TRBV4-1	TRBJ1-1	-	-	CASSQQQDNTEAFF	TGCGCCAGCAGCCAACAACAGGATAACACTGAAGCTTTCTTT
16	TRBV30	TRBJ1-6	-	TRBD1	CAWKKGQGSYNSPLHF	TGTGCCTGGAAGAAGGGACAGGGCTCCTATAATTCACCCCTCCACTTT
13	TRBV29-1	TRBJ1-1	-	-	CSGQVLGDTEAFF	TGCAGCGGACAGGTTTTAGGCGACACTGAAGCTTTCTTT
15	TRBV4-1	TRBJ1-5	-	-	CASSQGAQGRQPQHF	TGCGCCAGCAGCCAAGGGGCCCAGGGTCGACAGCCCCAGCATTTT
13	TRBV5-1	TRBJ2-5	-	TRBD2	CASRPTSTQTQYF	TGCGCCAGCAGACCGACTAGCACCCAGACCCAGTACTTC
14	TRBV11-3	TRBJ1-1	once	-	CASSPRTGDTEAFF	TGTGCCAGCAGCCCAAGGACGGGGGACACTGAAGCTTTCTTT
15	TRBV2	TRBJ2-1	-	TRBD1	CASQMDRGSWDEQFF	TGTGCCAGCCAGATGGACAGGGGTAGTTGGGATGAGCAGTTCTTC
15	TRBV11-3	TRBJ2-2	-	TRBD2	CASSLETAGSGELFF	TGTGCCAGCAGCTTAGAAACAGCGGGAAGCGGGGAGCTGTTTTTT
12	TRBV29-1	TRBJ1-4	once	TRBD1	CTARQGDEKLFF	TGCACCGCCCGACAGGGGGATGAAAAACTGTTTTTT